Following are 16 T cell receptor beta chains from one sample sequenced in a study of tissue T cells after allogeneic stem cell transplantation. Documented time point: mouse harvest day 14 after allogeneic transplant. Mouse grafts combined 10^7 T-cell-depleted bone marrow cells with 10^6 splenic CD5+ T cells. Generated by immunoSEQ multiplex PCR, the TCRdb table keeps only in-frame clones and is missing some. Of more than 2,500 clones listed, roughly 40% are singletons. The sample taken for sequencing was gut tissue. These receptors were collected from a female BALB/c mouse given C57BL/6 T cells with graft-versus-host disease after an allogeneic hematopoietic cell transplant.

The table lists this clone with a few counts. These gene names are mouse names. The DNA read from the CDR3 is TGTGCCAGCAGTGATGCCGGGGATCAAAACACCTTGTAC. It is translated as CASSDAGDQNTLY. The entire CDR3 protein reads CASSDAGDQNTLYF. The chain joins TRBV13-3 to TRBJ2-4; D ambiguous. The read ends 1 residue shy of where the CDR3 ends; the end is completed using the germline J gene. Germline values: CDR1 NNHDY, CDR2 SYVADS. V was trimmed by 0 bases and J by 2 bases, leaving 7 bases between them. The CDR3 has 14 amino acids.

The sample holds a few counts of this clone. Germline and genes here are mouse. The DNA ends 1 residue before the CDR3 does, and the rest of the CDR3 is filled in from the germline J gene. This sequence joins TRBV26 and TRBJ1-3; D gene unclear. Trimming left V 4 bases short and J 4 bases short, with 2 bases between. This CDR3 region has 11 residues. CDR1 is KGHPV, CDR2 FQNQEV, per germline (reference sequence). CDR3 residues: CASSRGNTLYF. CDR3 DNA, as far as it was read: TGTGCCAGCAGTCGAGGAAATACGCTCTAT.

Comment on this clone: The gene symbols are mouse symbols. The CDR3 end falls 1 residue outside the read, so it is completed with the germline J gene. The gene calls are TRBV3 and TRBJ1-3; D gene ambiguous. V was shortened by 0 bases and J by 2 bases, with 5 bases between the two germline ends. The CDR3 consists of 14 residues. Germline CDR1 is SNHLY and CDR2 is FYNGKV (reference sequence). CDR3 bases read: TGTGCCAGCAGCTTAGCAGGGACTGGAAATACGCTCTAT. Protein: CASSLAGTGNTLY. The complete CDR3 reads CASSLAGTGNTLYF.

About this clone: Any gene name here is a mouse gene name. The CDR3 extends 1 residue past the end of the read, so its final part is completed from the germline J gene. The chain has TRBV2 and TRBJ1-1; 8 bases match TRBD1. V shed 0 bases and J 0 bases; nucleotides not matched to a gene: 9. The germline V gene has CDR1 LGHNA and CDR2 YSYQKL. This CDR3 is built from 18 residues. The sequenced CDR3 bases are TGTGCCAGCAGCCAAGATGGGGCAGGGGGCCTTGCAAACACAGAAGTCTTC. Translating gives CASSQDGAGGLANTEVF. Given in full, the CDR3 is CASSQDGAGGLANTEVFF.

Of note for this clone: Gene names and germline match the mouse. The read gets to within 1 residue of the CDR3 end, and the germline J gene fills in the rest. V gene TRBV26 combines with J gene TRBJ2-3, with unresolved D. The germline V and J ends were trimmed by 4 bases and 0 bases, with 8 bases remaining between them. CDR1 and CDR2 from the germline V gene are KGHPV and FQNQEV (reference sequence). The length of the CDR3 is 14 residues. CDR3 residues: CASSRQNSAETLYF. The CDR3 DNA, read in part, is TGTGCCAGCAGTCGACAAAATAGTGCAGAAACGCTGTAT.

This clone was recorded a few times. Gene labels here are mouse ones. The CDR3 end lies 1 residue beyond the end of the read and is filled in from the germline J gene. The V and J genes are TRBV31 and TRBJ1-2; 8 bases match TRBD1. This CDR3 spans 14 amino acids. J was trimmed by 0 bases and V by 1 base; bases with no gene match: 1. CDR1 is GKSSPN and CDR2 is SITVG in the germline V gene. CDR3 region: CAWSQGQANSDYTF. The part of the CDR3 DNA that was read is TGTGCCTGGAGTCAGGGACAGGCAAACTCCGACTACACC.

This clone was found a few times. Mouse gene names and germline throughout. Coverage ceases 1 residue before the CDR3 finishes, and the germline J gene fills in the end. The V gene is TRBV14, the J gene TRBJ2-3; weak D call: TRBD1 (6 bases). Germline CDR1 and CDR2: SGHDT and FRDEAV. The germline V and J ends were trimmed by 4 bases and 0 bases, with 9 bases remaining between them. The CDR3 has 14 residues. Partial CDR3 DNA: TGTGCCAGCAGTCTCAGGGGTAGTGCAGAAACGCTGTAT. It encodes CASSLRGSAETLY. The whole CDR3 reads CASSLRGSAETLYF.

Remarks on this clone: Any gene name here is a mouse gene name. The CDR3 end lies 1 residue beyond the end of the read and is filled in from the germline J gene. The chain joins TRBV12-1 to TRBJ2-3; 12 bases are a match to TRBD2. Unmatched junction bases numbered 4, after V lost 4 bases and J lost 0 bases. Germline CDR1 is SGHSN and CDR2 is HYEKVE. This CDR3 has 16 amino acids. CDR3 DNA, as far as it was read: TGTGCCAGCTCCCGGGGACTGGGGGGTAGTGCAGAAACGCTGTAT. Protein product: CASSRGLGGSAETLY. Given in full, the CDR3 is CASSRGLGGSAETLYF.

As to this clone: Gene names are mouse gene names. The observed sequence ends 1 residue before the CDR3 terminus, with the missing tail filled in from the germline J gene. The sample holds other DNA sequences that translate to the same CDR3. This chain links TRBV26 with TRBJ2-4; D is unresolved. Germline CDR1 KGHPV, CDR2 FQNQEV (reference sequence). The length of the CDR3 is 14 residues. Trimming removed 0 bases at V and 1 base at J, with 5 bases between. CDR3 amino acids: CASSLSQGQNTLYF. The DNA read from the CDR3 is TGTGCCAGCAGTCTGTCCCAGGGTCAAAACACCTTGTAC. Supplemented by reference TRBV26 and TRBJ2-4, the full variable domain reads NSKVIQTPRYLVKGQGQKAKMRCIPEKGHPVVFWYQQNKNNEFKFLINFQNQEVLQQIDMTEKRFSAECPSNSPCSLEIQSSEAGDSALYLCASSLSQGQNTLYFGAGTRLSVL.

Note on this clone: These gene names are mouse names. The DNA ends 1 residue before the CDR3 does, and the rest of the CDR3 is filled in from the germline J gene. The V and J genes are TRBV3 and TRBJ2-2; D may be TRBD1 or TRBD2 (5 bases each). Germline V gene data show CDR1 as SNHLY and CDR2 as FYNGKV (reference sequence). V gave up 0 bases and J gave up 4 bases, with 9 bases separating them. This CDR3 region has 15 residues. CDR3 loop: CASSLALGATGQLYF. CDR3 DNA, as far as it was read: TGTGCCAGCAGCTTAGCGCTAGGGGCCACCGGGCAGCTCTAC.

On this clone itself: Gene labels here are mouse ones. The read ends 1 residue early relative to the CDR3; the germline J gene fills the gap. This chain links TRBV3 with TRBJ2-4; D is undetermined. Germline loops: CDR1 SNHLY, CDR2 FYNGKV (reference sequence). The CDR3 has 13 amino acids. Between the trimmed V and J ends, which lost 0 bases and 1 base, there was a span of 2 bases. The CDR3 sequence is CASSLAGQNTLYF. CDR3 DNA (partial): TGTGCCAGCAGCTTAGCGGGTCAAAACACCTTGTAC.

Concerning this clone itself: Mouse names are used for the genes. The sequence runs out 1 residue before the end of the CDR3; the remainder is reconstructed from the germline J gene. The rearrangement joins TRBV23 to TRBJ2-5. The CDR3 is 14 amino acids. Germline-derived CDR1 and CDR2 are KGHTA and FQNQQP. CDR3 residues: CSSSQWDNQDTQYF. The sequenced part of the CDR3 DNA is TGCTCCAGCAGTCAATGGGACAACCAAGACACCCAGTAC.

On this clone itself: These gene names are mouse names. CDR3 DNA, as far as it was read: TGTGCCAGCTCCCGGACTGGGGGAGAGCAGTTC. Encoded protein: CASSRTGGEQF. The whole CDR3 reads CASSRTGGEQFF. The V gene is TRBV3, the J gene TRBJ2-1; TRBD2 agrees at 10 bases. The read gets to within 1 residue of the CDR3 end, and the germline J gene fills in the rest. CDR1 is SNHLY and CDR2 is FYNGKV in the germline V gene (reference sequence). This CDR3 contains 12 residues. Trimming cost V 8 bases and J 10 bases; bases outside gene matches: 5.

By sample share, this clone is medium-sized. Mouse germline and gene names are used. The CDR3 goes on 1 residue after the read ends, and that part is filled in from the germline J gene. The chain couples TRBV29 to TRBJ1-1; the D is unclear. Trimming left V 0 bases short and J 7 bases short, with 6 bases between. Germline CDR1 is MSHET and CDR2 is SYDVDS. The length of the CDR3 is 12 residues. This chain's CDR3 is CASSLSGREVFF. Incomplete CDR3 DNA: TGTGCTAGCAGTTTATCGGGAAGAGAAGTCTTC.

Note on this clone: Just one base apart from a much larger clone, this may be a read error. Gene names refer to mouse genes. The DNA ends 1 residue before the CDR3 does, and the rest of the CDR3 is filled in from the germline J gene. The rearrangement links TRBV26 to TRBJ1-4; D is perhaps TRBD1 (6 bases). Germline assignment: CDR1 KGHPV and CDR2 FQNQEV (reference sequence). The CDR3 is 14 residues long. Trimming stripped 4 bases from V and 5 bases from J, with 11 bases between. The CDR3 sequence: CASSRTRGNERLFF. CDR3 bases read: TGTGCCAGCAGTCGGACAAGGGGGAACGAAAGATTATTT.

With regard to this clone: The genes and germline here are from mouse. Read coverage stops 1 residue before the CDR3 terminus; the germline J gene supplies the remainder. V and J are TRBV26 and TRBJ2-5; 7 nucleotides align to TRBD2. The CDR3 has 14 residues. Germline CDR1 is KGHPV and CDR2 is FQNQEV (reference sequence). The trim removed 2 bases at V and 1 base at J, leaving 0 bases unmatched. CDR3: CASSLDWDQDTQYF. CDR3 DNA, as far as it was read: TGTGCCAGCAGTCTGGACTGGGACCAAGACACCCAGTAC.